This TCR beta chain comes out of a study of CD4+ T cells in melanoma. The study, taken as a whole, reports: CD8+ T cell, macrophage and B cell function reportedly correlated with neoantigen-specific CD4+ T cells. Neoantigen-specific CD4+ T cells in melanoma reportedly had diverse differentiation states.

Sequencing was performed with immunoSEQ multiplex PCR; in TCRdb, only in-frame clones are kept and a portion is missing. Among fewer than 15,000 clones listed, about 62% were seen once. This clone showed up just a few times. Its cognate antigen is unknown. J lost 0 bases, V lost 7 bases, and 4 bases had no gene match. The CDR3 covers 14 residues. Per the germline V gene, CDR1 is MNHNS and CDR2 is SASEGT. Material for sequencing was cells from a culture (not recorded whether cultured in vitro). This clonotype originated in a human donor with melanoma. This chain connects TRBV6-1 to TRBJ1-2; the match to TRBD1 covers 8 bases. Here the CDR3 DNA reads TGTGCCAGCAAAGGGACAGGAGCTAACTATGGCTACACCTTC. Translated, it gives CASKGTGANYGYTF.